The subject of this entry is one T cell receptor beta chain. This record belongs to a study of blood T cell repertoires in COVID-19. Overall study context: Sample material is recorded as cDNA or gDNA derived from T cells, B-cell-depleted T cells, or PBMCs.

In the authors' workflow: Reference gene primers were amplified, and this amplification served to estimate nucleated cell counts. Only in-frame clones appear in the TCRdb table, and some are missing; sequencing was by immunoSEQ multiplex PCR. V and J calls and clone size come straight from that table; D and trimming were deduced from the DNA. The sample lists 130,000 or so clones; over 75% were seen once. Germline V gene lookup returns CDR1 SGHRS and CDR2 YFSETQ. The CDR3 runs to 16 residues. Trimming removed 0 bases from V and 2 bases from J; junction bases left unmatched: 1. The source of this sequence is a man in his fifties with acute or convalescent COVID-19. The V gene is TRBV5-1, the J gene TRBJ2-5; TRBD2 aligns across 13 bases. The sequencing input was peripheral blood. The CDR3 DNA sequence: TGCGCCAGCAGCTTGGGGACTAGCGGGGGACAAGAGACCCAGTACTTC. It codes for CASSLGTSGGQETQYF.